This is a list of T cell receptor beta chains from one sample in a study of tumor-infiltrating lymphocytes in primary liver carcinoma. Each CDR3 protein gets one entry after TCRdb re-called the multiplex PCR reads with MiXCR. The sample has 300,000 to 400,000 distinct CDR3 sequences, 65% seen once. Input material: peripheral blood. Receptor source: a man aged 35-49 years with primary liver carcinoma and hepatitis B virus infection. CDR3s include the opening cysteine and the closing phenylalanine or tryptophan. Fields, in order: V gene, J gene, D gene, clone size, CDR3 protein, CDR3 DNA. D genes are given only for firm matches. Part of the rows lack a size; the others show once, few, many or a class for expanded clones.

v_call: TRBV28; j_call: TRBJ2-5; d_call: .; clone_size: once; cdr3_aa: CASSLFGSIETQYF; cdr3_nt: TGTGCCAGCAGTTTATTCGGTAGTATTGAGACCCAGTACTTC
v_call: TRBV11-3; j_call: TRBJ2-1; d_call: TRBD2; clone_size: .; cdr3_aa: CASSYGLAGGIDEQFF; cdr3_nt: TGTGCCAGCAGTTATGGACTAGCGGGAGGGATCGATGAGCAGTTCTTC
v_call: TRBV5-1; j_call: TRBJ2-5; d_call: .; clone_size: many; cdr3_aa: CASSFTGMGQETQYF; cdr3_nt: TGCGCCAGCAGCTTTACAGGGATGGGCCAGGAGACCCAGTACTTC
v_call: TRBV4-1; j_call: TRBJ2-1; d_call: TRBD2; clone_size: .; cdr3_aa: CASQVSASGSRYEQFF; cdr3_nt: TGCGCCAGCCAAGTTAGCGCTAGCGGGAGCCGTTATGAGCAGTTCTTC
v_call: TRBV6-1; j_call: TRBJ1-2; d_call: .; clone_size: .; cdr3_aa: CASGEGGSYNYGYTF; cdr3_nt: TGTGCCAGCGGTGAAGGGGGAAGTTATAACTATGGCTACACTTTC
v_call: TRBV4-1; j_call: TRBJ2-2; d_call: .; clone_size: .; cdr3_aa: CASSHGANTTELFF; cdr3_nt: TGCGCTAGCAGCCATGGAGCCAACACCACGGAGCTGTTTTTT
v_call: TRBV20-1; j_call: TRBJ2-3; d_call: TRBD1; clone_size: .; cdr3_aa: CSARDPGQGPDTQYF; cdr3_nt: TGCAGTGCTAGAGACCCGGGACAGGGGCCAGATACGCAGTATTTT
v_call: TRBV11-2; j_call: TRBJ2-7; d_call: TRBD1; clone_size: once; cdr3_aa: CANSQDRGHEQYF; cdr3_nt: TGTGCCAACAGCCAGGACAGGGGCCACGAGCAGTACTTC
v_call: TRBV4-2; j_call: TRBJ1-1; d_call: .; clone_size: .; cdr3_aa: CDSSQDTDGGLNTEAFF; cdr3_nt: TGTGACAGCAGCCAAGATACCGACGGAGGGTTGAACACTGAAGCTTTCTTT
v_call: TRBV5-5; j_call: TRBJ1-5; d_call: TRBD1; clone_size: many; cdr3_aa: CASSSTGGRSNQPQHF; cdr3_nt: TGTGCCAGCAGCTCAACAGGGGGCAGGAGCAATCAGCCCCAGCATTTT
v_call: TRBV30; j_call: TRBJ1-5; d_call: TRBD1; clone_size: .; cdr3_aa: CAWNRGSDQPQHF; cdr3_nt: TGTGCCTGGAACAGGGGGAGCGATCAGCCCCAGCATTTT
v_call: TRBV6-5; j_call: TRBJ1-3; d_call: TRBD1; clone_size: .; cdr3_aa: CASTQGQGSGNTIYF; cdr3_nt: TGTGCCAGCACCCAAGGACAGGGCTCCGGAAACACCATATATTTT
v_call: TRBV6-6; j_call: TRBJ1-5; d_call: .; clone_size: .; cdr3_aa: CAGNEANQPQHF; cdr3_nt: TGTGCCGGCAATGAGGCCAATCAGCCCCAGCATTTT